The rows below give T cell receptor beta chains drawn from one sample of a study of T-cell memory formation after mild COVID-19. In TCRdb, the 5' RACE reads were re-called with MiXCR into one record per CDR3 protein. The repertoire holds approximately 490,000 distinct CDR3 sequences, with roughly 20% as singletons. What was sequenced was PBMCs or a T cell subset sorted from them (not recorded which). These receptors all stem from an adult woman who had mild COVID-19 (a few samples of this study predate the infection). Cell type and time point are not known. The CDR3 runs from the conserved cysteine through the conserved F or W. D genes are given only for firm matches. Not all rows give a size; the values are once, few, many and, for expanded clones, a class.

>TRBV12-3/TRBV12-4|.|TRBJ2-1|many
CASSFDYEQFF
TGTGCCAGCAGTTTTGATTATGAGCAGTTCTTC
>TRBV12-3/TRBV12-4|.|TRBJ2-1|.
CASSRYSYNEQFF
TGTGCCAGCAGTCGTTACAGCTACAATGAGCAGTTCTTC
>TRBV7-3|.|TRBJ2-1|many
CASSGRSYNEQFF
TGTGCCAGCAGCGGGAGATCGTACAATGAGCAGTTCTTC
>TRBV7-3|.|TRBJ1-1|many
CASKLNMNTEAFF
TGTGCCAGCAAGCTGAACATGAACACTGAAGCTTTCTTT
>TRBV20-1|.|TRBJ2-1|.
CSAREMNEQFF
TGCAGTGCTAGAGAAATGAATGAGCAGTTCTTC
>TRBV28|TRBD1|TRBJ2-7|.
CASSLILEQGDYEQYF
TGTGCCAGCAGTTTAATCCTCGAACAGGGGGACTACGAGCAGTACTTC
>TRBV12-3/TRBV12-4|TRBD2|TRBJ2-1|many
CASTLLAGGRHEQFF
TGTGCCAGCACCCTTCTAGCGGGGGGGCGGCATGAGCAGTTCTTC
>TRBV24-1|TRBD2|TRBJ2-1|many
CATSDEGGGLPAYEQFF
TGTGCCACCAGTGATGAGGGCGGGGGTCTTCCGGCGTATGAGCAGTTCTTC
>TRBV5-1|.|TRBJ1-5|many
CASSLGPRTGFYSNQPQHF
TGCGCCAGCAGCTTGGGCCCCCGGACGGGGTTTTATAGCAATCAGCCCCAGCATTTT
>TRBV6-5|.|TRBJ1-1|.
CASSYGLGLNTEAFF
TGTGCCAGCAGTTACGGCCTGGGTTTGAACACTGAAGCTTTCTTT
>TRBV6-6|TRBD2|TRBJ2-1|.
CASLGLAPEQFF
TGTGCCAGCTTGGGACTAGCGCCTGAGCAGTTCTTC
>TRBV7-8|.|TRBJ1-4|.
CASSLFSGATPGKLFF
TGTGCCAGCAGCTTATTCAGTGGGGCGACTCCAGGAAAACTGTTTTTT
>TRBV5-4|TRBD2|TRBJ2-2|few
CASSLGGTSATGELFF
TGTGCCAGCAGCTTGGGCGGGACTAGCGCGACCGGGGAGCTGTTTTTT
>TRBV12-3/TRBV12-4|TRBD2|TRBJ2-2|few
CASRPPSGRNTGELFF
TGTGCCAGCAGGCCACCTAGCGGGAGAAACACCGGGGAGCTGTTTTTT
>TRBV6-4|TRBD1|TRBJ2-5|.
CASSDKAGGLETQYF
TGTGCCAGCAGTGACAAGGCAGGGGGCTTAGAGACCCAGTACTTC
>TRBV9|TRBD2|TRBJ2-5|many
CASSVGTTPAETQYF
TGTGCCAGCAGCGTCGGGACTACGCCAGCAGAGACCCAGTACTTC
>TRBV5-5|TRBD1|TRBJ2-2|few
CASTQNIGTGARNTGELFF
TGTGCCAGCACCCAAAATATTGGGACAGGGGCCCGGAACACCGGGGAGCTGTTTTTT
>TRBV28|.|TRBJ2-4|.
CASSPKVWSGLQYF
TGTGCCAGCAGTCCTAAGGTGTGGTCTGGTCTTCAGTACTTC
>TRBV5-5|TRBD1|TRBJ2-1|few
CASVADRGLYNEQFF
TGTGCCAGCGTAGCGGACAGGGGGCTATACAATGAGCAGTTCTTC
>TRBV6-2/TRBV6-3|.|TRBJ2-5|.
CASSFPGTPRRHF
TGTGCCAGCAGTTTCCCCGGGACTCCAAGGAGGCACTTC
>TRBV20-1|.|TRBJ1-4|.
CSAPGRTNEKLFF
TGCAGTGCCCCGGGGCGGACTAATGAAAAACTGTTTTTT
>TRBV3-1|.|TRBJ1-2|few
CASSQDGVLYGYTF
TGTGCCAGCAGCCAAGATGGGGTTCTCTATGGCTACACCTTC
>TRBV18|.|TRBJ2-3|.
CASSPWGSGGTDTQYF
TGTGCCAGCTCACCATGGGGGAGTGGAGGCACAGATACGCAGTATTTT
>TRBV11-2|TRBD2|TRBJ2-1|few
CASSPGGEKGEQFF
TGTGCCAGCAGCCCTGGGGGGGAGAAGGGTGAGCAGTTCTTC
>TRBV5-4|.|TRBJ1-2|.
CASSLRGASYTF
TGTGCCAGCAGCTTGAGGGGGGCTAGCTACACCTTC
>TRBV6-5|.|TRBJ1-6|.
CASSSEHRNSPLHF
TGTGCCAGCAGTTCCGAACACCGAAATTCACCCCTCCACTTT